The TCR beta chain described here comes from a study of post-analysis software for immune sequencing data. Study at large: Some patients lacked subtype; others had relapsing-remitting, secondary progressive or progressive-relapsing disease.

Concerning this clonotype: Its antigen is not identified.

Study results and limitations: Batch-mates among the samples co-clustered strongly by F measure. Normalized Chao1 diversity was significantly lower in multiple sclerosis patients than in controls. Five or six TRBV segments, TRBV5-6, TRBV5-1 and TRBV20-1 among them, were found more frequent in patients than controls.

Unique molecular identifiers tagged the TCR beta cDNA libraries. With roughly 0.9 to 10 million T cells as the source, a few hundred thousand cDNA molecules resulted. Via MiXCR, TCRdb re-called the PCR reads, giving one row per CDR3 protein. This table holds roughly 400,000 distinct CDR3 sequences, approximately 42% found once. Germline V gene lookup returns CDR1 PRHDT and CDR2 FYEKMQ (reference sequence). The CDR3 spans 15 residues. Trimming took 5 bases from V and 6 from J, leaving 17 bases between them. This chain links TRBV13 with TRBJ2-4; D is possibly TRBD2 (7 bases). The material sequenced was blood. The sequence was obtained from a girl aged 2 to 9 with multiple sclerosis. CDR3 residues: CASSRGRGFSNIQYF. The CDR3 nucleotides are TGTGCCAGCAGCCGGGGGCGGGGGTTTTCAAACATTCAGTACTTC.